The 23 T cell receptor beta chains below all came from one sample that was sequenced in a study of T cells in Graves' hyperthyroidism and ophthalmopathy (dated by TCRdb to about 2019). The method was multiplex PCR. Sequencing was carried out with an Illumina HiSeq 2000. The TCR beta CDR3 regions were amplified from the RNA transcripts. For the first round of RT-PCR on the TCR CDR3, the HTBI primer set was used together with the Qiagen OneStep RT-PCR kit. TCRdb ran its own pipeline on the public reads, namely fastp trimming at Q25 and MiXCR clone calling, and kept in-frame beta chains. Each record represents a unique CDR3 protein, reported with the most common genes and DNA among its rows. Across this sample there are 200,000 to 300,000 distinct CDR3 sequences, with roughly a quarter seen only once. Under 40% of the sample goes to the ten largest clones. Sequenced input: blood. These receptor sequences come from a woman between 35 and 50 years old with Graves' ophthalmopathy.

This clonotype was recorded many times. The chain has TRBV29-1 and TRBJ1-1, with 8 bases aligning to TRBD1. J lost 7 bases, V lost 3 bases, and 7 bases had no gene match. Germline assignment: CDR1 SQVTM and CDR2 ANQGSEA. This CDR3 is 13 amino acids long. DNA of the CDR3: TGCAGCGTTGACCCGACAGGGGCCAATGAAGCTTTCTTT. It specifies CSVDPTGANEAFF.

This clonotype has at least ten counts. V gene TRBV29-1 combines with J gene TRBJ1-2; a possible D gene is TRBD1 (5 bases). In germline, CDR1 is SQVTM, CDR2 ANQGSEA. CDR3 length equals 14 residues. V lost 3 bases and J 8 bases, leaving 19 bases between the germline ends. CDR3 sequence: CSVEFVQGSGGYTF. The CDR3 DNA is TGCAGCGTTGAGTTCGTGCAGGGTAGTGGAGGCTACACCTTC.

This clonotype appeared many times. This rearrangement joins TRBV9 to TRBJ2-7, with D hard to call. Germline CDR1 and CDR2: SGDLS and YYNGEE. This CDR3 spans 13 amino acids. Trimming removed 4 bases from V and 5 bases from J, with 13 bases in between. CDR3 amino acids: CASSSLVSNEQYF. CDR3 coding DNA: TGTGCCAGCAGCTCCTTGGTCAGCAACGAGCAGTACTTC.

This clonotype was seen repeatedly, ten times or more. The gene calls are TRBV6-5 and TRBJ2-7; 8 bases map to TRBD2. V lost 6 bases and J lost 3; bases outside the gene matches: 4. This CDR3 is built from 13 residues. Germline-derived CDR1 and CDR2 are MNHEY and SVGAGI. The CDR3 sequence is CASRLAELYEQYF. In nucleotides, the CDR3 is TGTGCCAGCAGACTAGCGGAACTCTACGAGCAGTACTTC.

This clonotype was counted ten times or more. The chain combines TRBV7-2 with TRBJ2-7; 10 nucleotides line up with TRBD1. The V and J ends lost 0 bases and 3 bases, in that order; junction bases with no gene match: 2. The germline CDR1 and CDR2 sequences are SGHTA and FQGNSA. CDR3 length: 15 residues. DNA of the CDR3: TGTGCCAGCAGCTTAGCGACAGGGGGCCACTACGAGCAGTACTTC. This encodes CASSLATGGHYEQYF.

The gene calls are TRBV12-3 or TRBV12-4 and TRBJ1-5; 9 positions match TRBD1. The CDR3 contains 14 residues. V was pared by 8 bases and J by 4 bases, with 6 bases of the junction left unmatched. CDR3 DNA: TGTGCCAGCTCCGACGGGACAGGGAATCAGCCCCAGCATTTT. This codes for CASSDGTGNQPQHF.

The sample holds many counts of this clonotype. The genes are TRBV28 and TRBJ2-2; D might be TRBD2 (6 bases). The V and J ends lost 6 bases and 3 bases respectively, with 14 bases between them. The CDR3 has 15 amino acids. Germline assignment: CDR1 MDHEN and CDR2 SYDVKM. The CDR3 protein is CASRAGRMDTGELFF. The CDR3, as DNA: TGTGCCAGCAGGGCAGGGAGGATGGACACCGGGGAGCTGTTTTTT.

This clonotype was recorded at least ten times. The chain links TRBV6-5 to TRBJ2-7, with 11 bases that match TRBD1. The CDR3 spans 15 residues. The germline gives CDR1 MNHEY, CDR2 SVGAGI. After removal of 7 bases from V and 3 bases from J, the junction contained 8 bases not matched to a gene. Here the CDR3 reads CASTIRTGGVYEQYF. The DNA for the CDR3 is TGTGCCAGCACTATCAGGACAGGGGGCGTCTACGAGCAGTACTTC.

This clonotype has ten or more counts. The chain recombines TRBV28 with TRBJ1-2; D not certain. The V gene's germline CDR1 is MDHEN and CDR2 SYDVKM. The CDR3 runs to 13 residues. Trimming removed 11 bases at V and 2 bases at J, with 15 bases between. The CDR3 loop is CAGSAGPNYGYTF. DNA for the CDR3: TGTGCCGGCTCCGCGGGCCCGAACTATGGCTACACCTTC.

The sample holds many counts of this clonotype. CDR3: CASSLPGQGNYGYTF. CDR3 bases: TGTGCCAGCAGCCTCCCAGGACAGGGCAACTATGGCTACACCTTC. The chain uses TRBV3-1 and TRBJ1-2; 8 positions match TRBD1. The CDR3 is made up of 15 amino acids. Germline V lookup: CDR1 LGHDT, CDR2 YNNKEL (reference sequence). Trimming at V came to 4 bases and at J to 2 bases, leaving 6 bases not matched to a gene.

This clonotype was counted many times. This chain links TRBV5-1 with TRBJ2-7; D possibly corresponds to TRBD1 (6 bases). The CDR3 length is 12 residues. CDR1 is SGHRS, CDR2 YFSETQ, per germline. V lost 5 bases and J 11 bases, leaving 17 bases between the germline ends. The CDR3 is CASRGEGPGEYF. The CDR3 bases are TGCGCCAGCAGGGGAGAAGGGCCAGGGGAGTACTTC.

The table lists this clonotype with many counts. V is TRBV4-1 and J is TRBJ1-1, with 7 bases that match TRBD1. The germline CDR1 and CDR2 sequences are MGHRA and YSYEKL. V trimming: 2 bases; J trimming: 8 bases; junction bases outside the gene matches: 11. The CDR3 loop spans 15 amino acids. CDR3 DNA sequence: TGCGCCAGCAGCCAACTTCAGGGGGTCCAGGTGGAAGCTTTCTTT. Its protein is CASSQLQGVQVEAFF.

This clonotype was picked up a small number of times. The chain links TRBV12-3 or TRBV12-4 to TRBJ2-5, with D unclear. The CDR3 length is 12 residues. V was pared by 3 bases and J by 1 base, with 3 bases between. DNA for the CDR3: TGTGCCAGCAGTTTCATCCAAGAGACCCAGTACTTC. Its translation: CASSFIQETQYF.

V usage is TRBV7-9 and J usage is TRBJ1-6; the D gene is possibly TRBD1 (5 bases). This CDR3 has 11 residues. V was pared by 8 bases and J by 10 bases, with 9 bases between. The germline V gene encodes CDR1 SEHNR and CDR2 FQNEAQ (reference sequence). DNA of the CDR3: TGTGCCAGCGGTGGGACCTCACCCCTCCACTTT. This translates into CASGGTSPLHF.

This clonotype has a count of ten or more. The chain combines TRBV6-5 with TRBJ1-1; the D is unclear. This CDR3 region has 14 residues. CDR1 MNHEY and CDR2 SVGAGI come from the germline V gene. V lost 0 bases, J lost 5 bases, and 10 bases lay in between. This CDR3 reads CASSYSSVVTEAFF. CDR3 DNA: TGTGCCAGCAGTTACTCGTCCGTGGTTACTGAAGCTTTCTTT.

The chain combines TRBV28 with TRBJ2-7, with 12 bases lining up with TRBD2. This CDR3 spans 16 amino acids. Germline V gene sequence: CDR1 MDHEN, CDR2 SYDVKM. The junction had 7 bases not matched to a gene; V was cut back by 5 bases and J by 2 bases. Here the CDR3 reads CASSTRTSGAAYEQYF. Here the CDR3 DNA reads TGTGCCAGCAGTACACGGACTAGCGGGGCCGCCTACGAGCAGTACTTC.

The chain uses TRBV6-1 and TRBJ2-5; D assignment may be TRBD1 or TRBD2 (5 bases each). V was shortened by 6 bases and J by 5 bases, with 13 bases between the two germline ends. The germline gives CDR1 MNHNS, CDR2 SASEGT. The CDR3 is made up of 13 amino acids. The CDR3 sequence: CASSRSWGETQYF. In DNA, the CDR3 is TGTGCCAGCAGCCGATCTTGGGGGGAGACCCAGTACTTC.

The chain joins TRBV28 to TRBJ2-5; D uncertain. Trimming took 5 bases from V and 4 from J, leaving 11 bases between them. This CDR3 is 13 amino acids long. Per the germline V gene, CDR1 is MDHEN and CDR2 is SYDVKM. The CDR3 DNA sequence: TGTGCCAGCAGTCCCATCGCCCTAGAGACCCAGTACTTC. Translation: CASSPIALETQYF.

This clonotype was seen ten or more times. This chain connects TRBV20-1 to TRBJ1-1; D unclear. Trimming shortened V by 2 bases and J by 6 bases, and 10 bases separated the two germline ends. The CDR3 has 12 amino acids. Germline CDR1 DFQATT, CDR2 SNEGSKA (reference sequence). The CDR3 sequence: CSARPVDSEAFF. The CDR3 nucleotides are TGCAGTGCTAGACCCGTGGATTCTGAAGCTTTCTTT.

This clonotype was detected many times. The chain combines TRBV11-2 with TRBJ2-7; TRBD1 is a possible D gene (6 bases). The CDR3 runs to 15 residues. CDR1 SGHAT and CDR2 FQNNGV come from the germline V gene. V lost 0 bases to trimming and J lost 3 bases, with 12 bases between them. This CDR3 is CASSLDQGTRYEQYF. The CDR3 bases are TGTGCCAGCAGCTTAGACCAGGGGACCCGCTACGAGCAGTACTTC.

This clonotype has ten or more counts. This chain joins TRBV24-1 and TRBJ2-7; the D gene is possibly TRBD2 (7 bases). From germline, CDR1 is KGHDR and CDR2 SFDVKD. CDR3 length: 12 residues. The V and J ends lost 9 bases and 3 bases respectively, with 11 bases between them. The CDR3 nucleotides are TGTGCCACCGGGGGGGCCAACTACGAGCAGTACTTC. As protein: CATGGANYEQYF.

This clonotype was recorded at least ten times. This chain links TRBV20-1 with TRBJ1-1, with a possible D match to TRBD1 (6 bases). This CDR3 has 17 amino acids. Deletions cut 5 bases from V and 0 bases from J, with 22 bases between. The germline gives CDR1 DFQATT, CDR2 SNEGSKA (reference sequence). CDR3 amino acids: CSAHRKQLTGVNTEAFF. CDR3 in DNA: TGCAGTGCTCACCGAAAGCAATTGACAGGAGTGAACACTGAAGCTTTCTTT.

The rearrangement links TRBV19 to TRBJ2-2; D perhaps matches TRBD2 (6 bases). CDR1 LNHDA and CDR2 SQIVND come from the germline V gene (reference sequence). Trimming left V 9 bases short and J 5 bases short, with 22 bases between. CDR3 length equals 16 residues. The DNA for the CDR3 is TGTGCCAGCAGGAACCTGCTCCGGGGAGGAACCGGGGAGCTGTTTTTT. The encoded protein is CASRNLLRGGTGELFF.